The 20 T cell receptor beta chains presented below share a single source sample, sequenced in a study of blood T cell repertoires in COVID-19. Profiling relied on immunoSEQ multiplex PCR, and the TCRdb table lists in-frame clones only, not all of them. The sample includes around 450,000 clones, around nine tenths of them seen just once. Sequenced material: PBMCs or T cells enriched from blood (not recorded which). Every receptor here comes from a woman under 30 with acute COVID-19.

The chain couples TRBV29-1 to TRBJ2-6; TRBD1 matches at 7 bases. This CDR3 has 17 amino acids. Per germline, CDR1 SQVTM and CDR2 ANQGSEA. V trimming: 0 bases; J trimming: 2 bases; junction bases outside the gene matches: 7. The chain's CDR3 is CSVEDLGQGAGANVLTF. DNA of the CDR3: TGCAGCGTTGAAGATCTAGGGCAGGGGGCTGGGGCCAACGTCCTGACTTTC.

V gene TRBV19 combines with J gene TRBJ1-3; maybe TRBD1 (5 bases). Germline CDR1 is LNHDA and CDR2 is SQIVND (reference sequence). This CDR3 comprises 16 residues. Trimming cost V 5 bases and J 5 bases, with 19 bases left between them. The DNA for the CDR3 is TGTGCCAGTAGTCCAATCGGACATCTAAGAAGAAACACCATATATTTT. This sequence encodes CASSPIGHLRRNTIYF.

Concerning this clone: This sample includes further DNA sequences coding for the same CDR3. The chain links TRBV19 to TRBJ1-1, with D unclear. The V and J ends lost 1 base and 2 bases respectively, with 8 bases between them. There are 14 residues in the CDR3. Germline CDR1 and CDR2: LNHDA and SQIVND (reference sequence). The CDR3 sequence is CASSIVGGNTEAFF. The CDR3 DNA follows: TGTGCCAGTAGTATAGTCGGCGGAAACACTGAAGCTTTCTTT. The whole variable domain, remainder taken from reference TRBV19 and TRBJ1-1, is DGGITQSPKYLFRKEGQNVTLSCEQNLNHDAMYWYRQDPGQGLRLIYYSQIVNDFQKGDIAEGYSVSREKKESFPLTVTSAQKNPTAFYLCASSIVGGNTEAFFGQGTRLTVV.

The chain uses TRBV27 and TRBJ2-5, with TRBD1 matching over 8 bases. The germline CDR1 and CDR2 sequences are MNHEY and SMNVEV (reference sequence). The CDR3 spans 16 residues. Losses at the gene ends were 0 bases for V and 0 bases for J; bases not matched to a gene: 3. The DNA of the CDR3 is TGTGCCAGCAGTTTATCGGCAGGGGGCAACCAAGAGACCCAGTACTTC. As protein: CASSLSAGGNQETQYF.

The chain has TRBV7-6 and TRBJ2-7; 8 bases are a match to TRBD2. Germline trimming cut 5 bases from V and 2 bases from J; bases unmatched to any gene: 8. CDR1 is SGHVS and CDR2 is FNYEAQ in the germline V gene. This CDR3 region has 15 residues. CDR3 DNA sequence: TGTGCCAGCAGCCCCCGGGGGGGTGCTACCTACGAGCAGTACTTC. It encodes CASSPRGGATYEQYF. The full variable domain, its missing parts supplied by reference TRBV7-6 and TRBJ2-7, is GAGVSQSPRYKVTKRGQDVALRCDPISGHVSLYWYRQALGQGPEFLTYFNYEAQQDKSGLPNDRFSAERPEGSISTLTIQRTEQRDSAMYRCASSPRGGATYEQYFGPGTRLTVT.

Worth noting for this clone: Within the sample, other DNA sequences also encode this same CDR3. The genes are TRBV27 and TRBJ2-7; 9 bases line up with TRBD2. The CDR3 totals 14 residues. Germline-derived CDR1 and CDR2 are MNHEY and SMNVEV (reference sequence). With V trimmed by 3 bases and J by 1 base, 1 base remained unmatched. The CDR3 bases are TGTGCCAGCAGTTTCCTAGCGGGGTCCTACGAGCAGTACTTC. Protein product: CASSFLAGSYEQYF.

This rearrangement joins TRBV3-1 (or the pseudogene TRBV3-2) to TRBJ2-7; 8 positions agree with TRBD2. Trimming took 7 bases from V and 3 from J; bases not matched to a gene: 5. The CDR3 totals 13 residues. The V gene's germline CDR1 is LGHDT and CDR2 YNNKEL (reference sequence). The CDR3 bases are TGTGCCAGCACCCGGGGGGGACGCTACGAGCAGTACTTC. Translating it yields CASTRGGRYEQYF.

V is TRBV10-3 and J is TRBJ2-7; D is unclear. The germline V gene has CDR1 ENHRY and CDR2 SYGVKD. Between the trimmed V and J ends, which lost 4 bases and 1 base, there was a span of 5 bases. The CDR3 has 12 amino acids. The CDR3 reads CAISGVSYEQYF. The CDR3 coding sequence is TGTGCCATCAGTGGCGTATCCTACGAGCAGTACTTC.

The V gene is TRBV5-4, the J gene TRBJ1-4, with D maybe TRBD1 (6 bases). Germline V gene data show CDR1 as SGHNT and CDR2 as YYREEE (reference sequence). This CDR3 contains 13 residues. V was shortened by 4 bases and J by 6 bases, with 10 bases between the two germline ends. For the CDR3, the DNA is TGTGCCAGCAGCCTCCGACAGGATGAAAAACTGTTTTTT. This encodes CASSLRQDEKLFF.

The chain carries TRBV5-5 and TRBJ1-2, with 7 bases that match TRBD1. The germline gives CDR1 SGHKS, CDR2 YYEKEE (reference sequence). Trimming cost V 4 bases and J 5 bases; bases outside gene matches: 11. The CDR3 loop spans 15 amino acids. The DNA of the CDR3 is TGTGCCAGCAGCCGCCAATCCGGGACAGCGTATGGCTACACCTTC. Translating it yields CASSRQSGTAYGYTF.

The chain has TRBV7-3 and TRBJ2-1, with D possibly matching TRBD2 (5 bases). Germline CDR1 is SGHTA and CDR2 is FQGTGA. This CDR3 spans 15 amino acids. Trimming cost V 5 bases and J 2 bases, with 13 bases left between them. The CDR3 spells CASSREVGAYNEQFF. The CDR3 DNA is TGTGCCAGCAGCCGTGAGGTCGGGGCCTACAATGAGCAGTTCTTC.

The genes are TRBV28 and TRBJ2-1; 14 bases match TRBD2. The ends lost 4 bases at V and 3 bases at J; junction bases unmatched: 11. CDR1 is MDHEN, CDR2 SYDVKM, per germline. The CDR3 spans 19 residues. As DNA, the CDR3 is TGTGCCAGCAGTTCCTATGGACTAGCGGGAGGCTACAACTACAATGAGCAGTTCTTC. This gives the protein CASSSYGLAGGYNYNEQFF.

This clone was counted only a few times. This chain links TRBV18 with TRBJ2-1, with 8 nucleotides matching TRBD2. The ends lost 2 bases at V and 9 bases at J; junction bases unmatched: 0. The CDR3 sequence is 12 residues long. Looked up from germline, CDR1 is KGHSH and CDR2 is LQKENI. CDR3 DNA: TGTGCCAGCTCACCAGGACTAGCTGAGCAGTTCTTC. It specifies CASSPGLAEQFF.

The chain uses TRBV5-1 and TRBJ2-1, with a weak D call TRBD1 (6 bases). CDR1 and CDR2 (germline): SGHRS, YFSETQ. V was clipped by 1 base and J by 2 bases, with 13 bases between them. The CDR3 extends over 16 amino acids. DNA for the CDR3: TGCGCCAGCAGCTTGTTAGGTAGGGACACCTACAATGAGCAGTTCTTC. It is translated as CASSLLGRDTYNEQFF.

V is TRBV25-1 and J is TRBJ2-2, with 9 bases matching TRBD1. There are 15 residues in the CDR3. Germline V lookup: CDR1 MGHDK, CDR2 SYGVNS. V was clipped by 6 bases and J by 0 bases; unmatched bases: 2. DNA for the CDR3: TGTGCCAGCAGGGGGACAGGGACGAACACCGGGGAGCTGTTTTTT. Protein sequence: CASRGTGTNTGELFF. Together with reference TRBV25-1 and TRBJ2-2, the CDR3 gives the full variable domain: EADIYQTPRYLVIGTGKKITLECSQTMGHDKMYWYQQDPGMELHLIHYSYGVNSTEKGDLSSESTVSRIRTEHFPLTLESARPSHTSQYLCASRGTGTNTGELFFGEGSRLTVL.

J is TRBJ1-2 and V is TRBV28; TRBD1 matches 7 bases. The germline V gene has CDR1 MDHEN and CDR2 SYDVKM. Trimming cost V 3 bases and J 7 bases; bases outside gene matches: 5. The CDR3 has 13 amino acids. The CDR3 DNA reads TGTGCCAGCAGTTTTCAGGGGACAGTTGGCTACACCTTC. This translates into CASSFQGTVGYTF.

Note on this clone: Distinct nucleotide sequences in the sample also encode this CDR3. The V gene is TRBV18, the J gene TRBJ1-2; D call uncertain. The CDR3 runs to 13 residues. V lost 3 bases and J 5 bases, leaving 10 bases between the germline ends. Germline CDR1 is KGHSH and CDR2 is LQKENI. DNA of the CDR3: TGTGCCAGCTCACCCACAACAGATTATGGCTACACCTTC. Its protein product is CASSPTTDYGYTF.

The V and J genes are TRBV15 and TRBJ1-3, with 7 bases identical to TRBD1. The V gene's germline CDR1 is LNHNV and CDR2 YYDKDF (reference sequence). CDR3 length: 17 residues. J lost 7 bases, V lost 0 bases, and 12 bases had no gene match. The CDR3 here is CATSREPTGTVRNTIYF. DNA of the CDR3: TGTGCCACCAGCAGAGAGCCAACCGGGACAGTGAGGAACACCATATATTTT.

The chain joins TRBV7-8 to TRBJ1-1, with D possibly being TRBD1 (5 bases). V lost 3 bases, J lost 4 bases, and 12 bases lay in between. The CDR3 is made up of 14 amino acids. Germline assignment: CDR1 SGHVS and CDR2 FQNEAQ. The CDR3 reads CASSLFRGTTEAFF. The CDR3 coding sequence is TGTGCCAGCAGCTTGTTTAGGGGTACCACTGAAGCTTTCTTT.

The CDR3 protein is CASSLAGGGRELFF. CDR3 coding DNA: TGTGCCAGCAGTTTAGCGGGGGGGGGCAGGGAGCTGTTTTTT. This chain connects TRBV27 to TRBJ2-2; 9 bases line up with TRBD2. J gave up 9 bases and V 2 bases, and 4 bases lay outside the gene matches. CDR3 size: 14 residues. CDR1 is MNHEY, CDR2 SMNVEV, per germline (reference sequence).